The source of this T cell receptor (beta chain) is a study of blood T cell repertoires in COVID-19. For the study at large: T cells, B-cell-depleted T cells, or PBMCs supplied cDNA or gDNA.

Produced via immunoSEQ multiplex PCR; TCRdb's table is partial and in-frame only. Of under 250,000 clones detected, 70% to 80% appear once; the ten largest clones hold around 5.9%. The CDR3 loop spans 13 amino acids. Trimming shortened V by 5 bases and J by 5 bases, and 13 bases separated the two germline ends. Germline V gene data show CDR1 as SQVTM and CDR2 as ANQGSEA. Input material: peripheral blood. The sequence was collected from a middle-aged woman with COVID-19, enrolled during active disease. The rearrangement joins TRBV29-1 to TRBJ2-1; tentative D call: TRBD2 (6 bases). In DNA form, the CDR3 reads TGCAGCGTTTCGCCGCGGGGTAACAATGAGCAGTTCTTC. It codes for CSVSPRGNNEQFF.